This T cell receptor beta chain came from a study of shared clonotypes between healthy human individuals. Turning to the study itself: Sampling drew on donors who were two women and a few men aged 18 to 49.

Into CD45RA+ naive and CD45RA-negative memory subsets, the CD4+ cells were split. Sequencing used immunoSEQ multiplex PCR; TCRdb keeps in-frame clones, though not all of them. The table lists about 1 million clones, more than 65% of them singletons. This CDR3 has 15 amino acids. V was cut by 1 base and J by 5 bases, with 11 bases left in between. Germline V gene lookup returns CDR1 MGHRA and CDR2 YSYEKL. This clone occurred once. Its target is not known. General study results and limits: Generation probabilities of non-shared clonotypes were lower (relative to those shared by all four donors).

The TCR originated in a man younger than 30 in good health. The sequencing input was memory CD4+ T cells sorted from blood. Sample subset: CD45RA-negative fraction. The J gene is TRBJ1-4, the V gene TRBV4-1; possible D gene TRBD1, 6 bases. The CDR3, as DNA: TGCGCCAGCAGCCAAGTTGGACAGTGGAATGAAAAACTGTTTTTT. The encoded protein is CASSQVGQWNEKLFF.